This T cell receptor (beta chain) was identified during a study of identical twins. Study-wide results and caveats: Alpha sequences out of frame and shared by twins had excess low generation probability. The models systematically underestimated how much out-of-frame TCR alpha was shared in monozygotic twins. Cord blood beta clonotypes present at high abundance carried fewer insertions; no such pattern appeared in memory repertoires.

Notes on this clonotype: Its antigen is unidentified.

Trimming left V 1 base short and J 6 bases short, with 18 bases between. The V gene's germline CDR1 is SGDLS and CDR2 YYNGEE. CDR3 length: 16 residues. TCRdb re-derived calls from the 5' RACE reads in MiXCR, one entry per CDR3 protein. The table lists 1.5 million to 2 million distinct CDR3 sequences, less than 40% of them singletons. The chain carries TRBV9 and TRBJ2-3, with a weak D call TRBD2 (6 bases). The specimen was cord blood. This clonotype originated in a newborn girl in good health. CDR3 sequence reads: CASSVYRDSDGDTQYF. The CDR3, as DNA: TGTGCCAGCAGCGTATACCGGGACTCCGACGGGGATACGCAGTATTTT.